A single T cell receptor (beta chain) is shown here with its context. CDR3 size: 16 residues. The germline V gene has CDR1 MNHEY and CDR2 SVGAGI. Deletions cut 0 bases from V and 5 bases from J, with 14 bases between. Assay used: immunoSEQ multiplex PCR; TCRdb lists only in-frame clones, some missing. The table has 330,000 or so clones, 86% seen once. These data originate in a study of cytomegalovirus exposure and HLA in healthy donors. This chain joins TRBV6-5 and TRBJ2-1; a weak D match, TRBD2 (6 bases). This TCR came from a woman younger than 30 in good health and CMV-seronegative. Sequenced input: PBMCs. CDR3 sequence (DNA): TGTGCCAGCAGTTACTCGGCTCTAGCGCCCCACAATGAGCAGTTCTTC. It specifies CASSYSALAPHNEQFF.